These 13 T cell receptor beta chains were sequenced from one sample in a study of cytomegalovirus exposure and HLA in healthy donors. The primer mix had 60 Vbeta and 13 Jbeta primers. Sequencing was performed with immunoSEQ multiplex PCR; in TCRdb, only in-frame clones are kept and a portion is missing. The top ten hold around 1.8% of the sample, which has about 130,000 clones, around 81% seen once. The sample comprised PBMCs. The receptors stem from a woman aged 45-65 years in good health and CMV-seronegative.

This chain joins TRBV7-9 and TRBJ1-1; D gene unclear. V lost 6 bases, J lost 3 bases, and 11 bases lay in between. This CDR3 has 13 amino acids. Germline V gene data show CDR1 as SEHNR and CDR2 as FQNEAQ (reference sequence). CDR3 amino acids: CASSPPGDTEAFF. In DNA form, the CDR3 reads TGTGCCAGCAGTCCCCCCGGGGACACTGAAGCTTTCTTT.

This chain joins TRBV2 and TRBJ1-5; D gene unclear. The CDR3 has 16 amino acids. V lost 3 bases and J 1 base, leaving 13 bases between the germline ends. Germline V gene lookup returns CDR1 SNHLY and CDR2 FYNNEI. CDR3 DNA sequence: TGTGCCAGCAGTGATGGGTTTGGAGGGAGCAATCAGCCCCAGCATTTT. Encoded protein: CASSDGFGGSNQPQHF.

The chain uses TRBV10-3 and TRBJ1-3, with a weak D call TRBD1 (6 bases). V dropped 6 bases and J dropped 2 bases, with 11 bases sitting between them. The CDR3 totals 14 residues. Germline assignment: CDR1 ENHRY and CDR2 SYGVKD. The CDR3: CAISKQGTGNTIYF. As DNA, the CDR3 is TGTGCCATCAGCAAACAGGGTACTGGAAACACCATATATTTT.

The chain joins TRBV9 to TRBJ2-3; D remains ambiguous. With 0 bases removed from V and 4 bases from J, the gap between germline ends came to 3 bases. In germline, CDR1 is SGDLS, CDR2 YYNGEE. This CDR3 is 12 amino acids long. The CDR3 sequence is CASSVDSDTQYF. The CDR3 DNA reads TGTGCCAGCAGCGTAGACTCAGATACGCAGTATTTT.

As regards this clone: Relative to the germline gene, one junction end is altered; a read error may explain this. The chain joins TRBV11-3 to TRBJ2-2, with unresolved D. The V gene's germline CDR1 is SGHNT and CDR2 YENEEA. The CDR3 extends over 14 amino acids. The CDR3 protein is CASSLDWNTGELFF. In nucleotides, the CDR3 is TGTGCCAGCAGCCTAGACTGGAACACCGGGGAGCTGTTTTTT.

The chain is built from TRBV4-3 and TRBJ1-1, with TRBD1 matching 7 bases. Germline CDR1 reads LGHNA; CDR2 reads YSLEER. The length of the CDR3 is 16 residues. V shed 1 base and J 4 bases; nucleotides not matched to a gene: 9. The CDR3 region has the DNA TGCGCCAGCAGCCAAGTACAGGGGATGGTTAGCACTGAAGCTTTCTTT. It specifies CASSQVQGMVSTEAFF.

This chain connects TRBV14 to TRBJ2-7; 7 positions match TRBD2. With 5 bases clipped from V and 3 bases from J, the junction kept 19 bases outside the gene matches. From germline, CDR1 is SGHDN and CDR2 FVKESK. The CDR3 has 18 amino acids. CDR3 residues: CASSAPFPVREWDYEQYV. The CDR3 region has the DNA TGTGCCAGCAGCGCTCCCTTCCCAGTGCGGGAGTGGGACTACGAGCAGTACGTC.

The chain uses TRBV6-4 and TRBJ2-2; TRBD2 agrees at 10 bases. CDR3 length equals 14 residues. Germline V gene sequence: CDR1 MRHNA, CDR2 SNTAGT. The V and J ends lost 8 bases and 0 bases, in that order; junction bases with no gene match: 0. The DNA of the CDR3 is TGTGCCAGCGGGACTAGCGCGAACACCGGGGAGCTGTTTTTT. Its protein product is CASGTSANTGELFF.

This clone is a singleton in its sample. The gene calls are TRBV5-8 and TRBJ2-6; D unresolved. Germline values: CDR1 SGHTS, CDR2 YDEGEE. V gave up 6 bases and J gave up 2 bases, with 15 bases separating them. The CDR3 consists of 16 residues. This CDR3 reads CASISGLRAGANVLTF. CDR3 sequence (DNA): TGTGCCAGCATCTCCGGCCTCCGGGCTGGGGCCAACGTCCTGACTTTC.

This clone occurred a few times. An end of the junction does not agree with germline; a read error may underlie this. The chain is built from TRBV5-4 and TRBJ1-2; no reliable D call. CDR3 length: 13 residues. The germline V gene has CDR1 SGHNT and CDR2 YYREEE (reference sequence). The CDR3 here is CASSLGEIYGYPF. The CDR3 DNA reads as TGTGCCAGCAGCTTAGGAGAGATCTATGGCTACCCCTTC.

This CDR3 is CSGRTGSTDTQYF. CDR3 bases: TGCAGCGGGAGGACGGGGAGCACAGATACGCAGTATTTT. The chain carries TRBV29-1 and TRBJ2-3, with D possibly being TRBD2 (5 bases). The V gene's germline CDR1 is SQVTM and CDR2 ANQGSEA. V was pared by 7 bases and J by 0 bases, with 11 bases between. The CDR3 is 13 amino acids.

The chain combines TRBV29-1 with TRBJ1-2; D perhaps matches TRBD1 (5 bases). The CDR3 has 13 residues. The V end was cut by 6 bases, the J end by 1 base, with 12 bases between. Looked up from germline, CDR1 is SQVTM and CDR2 is ANQGSEA. This CDR3 reads CSVRQRLNYGYTF. The CDR3, as DNA: TGCAGCGTGAGACAGCGCCTTAACTATGGCTACACCTTC.

Remarks on this clone: An end of the junction differs from the germline gene, which may be a read error. The rearrangement links TRBV15 to TRBJ2-1, with D possibly TRBD1 on 5 matching bases. CDR1 and CDR2 (germline): LNHNV, YYDKDF (reference sequence). This CDR3 has 12 amino acids. The CDR3 sequence: CVTSAGSREQFF. The CDR3 bases are TGTGTCACCAGCGCAGGGTCGCGTGAGCAGTTCTTC.